The TCR beta chain under discussion was sequenced for a study of early T cells in non-severe SARS-CoV-2 infection. TCRdb analysed the 5' RACE reads with MiXCR anew, one entry per CDR3 protein. This sample carries tens of thousands of distinct CDR3 sequences, approximately 10% of them seen once, and the ten largest clones take about 9.6%. This clonotype turned up a few times. The sequence was obtained from an adult who was a healthcare worker with PCR-confirmed SARS-CoV-2 infection or an uninfected control (not recorded which). The sequenced material came from whole blood.

CDR3 loop: CASSLAGFTGELFF. CDR3 bases: TGTGCCAGCAGCTTAGCGGGGTTCACCGGGGAGCTGTTTTTT. V and J are TRBV5-4 and TRBJ2-2; TRBD2 aligns across 7 bases. Trimming removed 2 bases from V and 4 bases from J; junction bases left unmatched: 2. CDR3 length: 14 residues. Germline CDR1 and CDR2: SGHNT and YYREEE (reference sequence). The whole variable domain, remainder taken from reference TRBV5-4 and TRBJ2-2, is ETGVTQSPTHLIKTRGQQVTLRCSSQSGHNTVSWYQQALGQGPQFIFQYYREEENGRGNFPPRFSGLQFPNYSSELNVNALELDDSALYLCASSLAGFTGELFFGEGSRLTVL.